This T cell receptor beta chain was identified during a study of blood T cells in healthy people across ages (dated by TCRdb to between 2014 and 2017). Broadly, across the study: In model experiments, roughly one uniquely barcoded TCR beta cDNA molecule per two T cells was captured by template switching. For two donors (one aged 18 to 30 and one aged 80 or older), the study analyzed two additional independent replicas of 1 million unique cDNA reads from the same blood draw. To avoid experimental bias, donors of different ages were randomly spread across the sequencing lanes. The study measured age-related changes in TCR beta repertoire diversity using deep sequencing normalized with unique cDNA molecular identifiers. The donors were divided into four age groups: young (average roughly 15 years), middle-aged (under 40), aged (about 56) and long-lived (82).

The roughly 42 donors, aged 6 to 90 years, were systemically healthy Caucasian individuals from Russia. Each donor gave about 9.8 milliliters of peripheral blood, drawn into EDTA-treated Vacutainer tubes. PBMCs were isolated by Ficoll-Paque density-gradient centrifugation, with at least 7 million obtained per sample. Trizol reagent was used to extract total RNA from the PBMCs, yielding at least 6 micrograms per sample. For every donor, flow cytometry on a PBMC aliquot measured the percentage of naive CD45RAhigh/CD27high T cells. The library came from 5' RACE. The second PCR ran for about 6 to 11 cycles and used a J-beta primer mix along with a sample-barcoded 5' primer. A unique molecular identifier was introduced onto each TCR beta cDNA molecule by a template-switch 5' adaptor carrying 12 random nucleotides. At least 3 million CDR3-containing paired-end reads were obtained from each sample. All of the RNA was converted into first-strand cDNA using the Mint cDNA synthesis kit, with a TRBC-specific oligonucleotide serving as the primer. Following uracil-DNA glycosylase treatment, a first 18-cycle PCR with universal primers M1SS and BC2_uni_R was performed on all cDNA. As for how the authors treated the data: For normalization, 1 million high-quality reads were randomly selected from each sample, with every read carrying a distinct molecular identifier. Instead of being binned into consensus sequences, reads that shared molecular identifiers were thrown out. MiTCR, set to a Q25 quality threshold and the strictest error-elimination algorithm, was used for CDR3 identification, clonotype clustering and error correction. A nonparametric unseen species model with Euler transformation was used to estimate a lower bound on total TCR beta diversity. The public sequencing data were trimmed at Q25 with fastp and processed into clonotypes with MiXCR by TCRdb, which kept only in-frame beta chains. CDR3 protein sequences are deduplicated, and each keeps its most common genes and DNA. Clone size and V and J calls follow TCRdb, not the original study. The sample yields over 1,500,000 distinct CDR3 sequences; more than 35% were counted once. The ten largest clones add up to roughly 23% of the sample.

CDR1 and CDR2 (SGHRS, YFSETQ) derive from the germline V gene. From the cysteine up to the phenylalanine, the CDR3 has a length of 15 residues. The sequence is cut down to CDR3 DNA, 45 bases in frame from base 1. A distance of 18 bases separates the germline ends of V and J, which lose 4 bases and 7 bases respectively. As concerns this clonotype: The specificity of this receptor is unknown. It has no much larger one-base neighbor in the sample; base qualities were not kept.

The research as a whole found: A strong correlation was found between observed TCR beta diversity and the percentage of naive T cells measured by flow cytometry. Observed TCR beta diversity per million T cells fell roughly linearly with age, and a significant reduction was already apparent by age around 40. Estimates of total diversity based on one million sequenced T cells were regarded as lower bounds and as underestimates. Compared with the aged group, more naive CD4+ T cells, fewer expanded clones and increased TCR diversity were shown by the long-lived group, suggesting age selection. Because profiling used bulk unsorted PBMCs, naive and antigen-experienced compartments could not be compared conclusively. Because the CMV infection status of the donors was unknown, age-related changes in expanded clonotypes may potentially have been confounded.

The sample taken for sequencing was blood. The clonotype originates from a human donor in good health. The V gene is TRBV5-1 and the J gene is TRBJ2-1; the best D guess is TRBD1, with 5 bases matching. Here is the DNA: TGCGCCAGCAGCCCGAACCCCACCAGGGTTAATGAGCAGTTCTTC. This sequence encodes CASSPNPTRVNEQFF.